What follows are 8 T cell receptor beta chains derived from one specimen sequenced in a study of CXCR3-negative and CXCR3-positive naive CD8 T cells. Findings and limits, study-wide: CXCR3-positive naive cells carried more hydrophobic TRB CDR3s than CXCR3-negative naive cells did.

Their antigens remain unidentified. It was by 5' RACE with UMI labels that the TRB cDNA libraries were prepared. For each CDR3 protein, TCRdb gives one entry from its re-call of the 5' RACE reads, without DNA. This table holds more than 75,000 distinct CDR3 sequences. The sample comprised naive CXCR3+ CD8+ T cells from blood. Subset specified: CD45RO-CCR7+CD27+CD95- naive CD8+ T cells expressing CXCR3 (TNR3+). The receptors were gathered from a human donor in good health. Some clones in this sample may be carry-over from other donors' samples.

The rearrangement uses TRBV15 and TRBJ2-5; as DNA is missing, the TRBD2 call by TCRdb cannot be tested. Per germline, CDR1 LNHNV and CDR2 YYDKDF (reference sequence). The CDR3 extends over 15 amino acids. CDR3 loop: CATSPEIAGEETQYF.

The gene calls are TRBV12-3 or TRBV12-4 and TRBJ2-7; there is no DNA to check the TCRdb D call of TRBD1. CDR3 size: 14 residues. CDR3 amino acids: CASSLGGGRYEQYF.

CDR3 protein: CSVEDLGRGEQFF. This chain links TRBV29-1 with TRBJ2-1; TCRdb picks TRBD1, but there is no DNA to check that call. The CDR3 consists of 13 residues. CDR1 SQVTM and CDR2 ANQGSEA come from the germline V gene.

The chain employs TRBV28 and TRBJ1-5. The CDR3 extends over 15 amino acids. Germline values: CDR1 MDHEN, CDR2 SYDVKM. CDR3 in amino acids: CASSSLQYSNQPQHF. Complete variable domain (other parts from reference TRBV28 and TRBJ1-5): DVKVTQSSRYLVKRTGEKVFLECVQDMDHENMFWYRQDPGLGLRLIYFSYDVKMKEKGDIPEGYSVSREKKERFSLILESASTNQTSMYLCASSSLQYSNQPQHFGDGTRLSIL.

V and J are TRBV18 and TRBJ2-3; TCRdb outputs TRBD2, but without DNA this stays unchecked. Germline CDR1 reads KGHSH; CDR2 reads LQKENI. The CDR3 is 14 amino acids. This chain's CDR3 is CASSGGGLGDTQYF.

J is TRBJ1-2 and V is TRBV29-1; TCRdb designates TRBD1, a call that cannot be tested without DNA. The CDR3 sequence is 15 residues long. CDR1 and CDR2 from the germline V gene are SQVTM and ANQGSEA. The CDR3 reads CSVSPGQGAEGGYTF. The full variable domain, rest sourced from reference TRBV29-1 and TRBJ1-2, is SAVISQKPSRDICQRGTSLTIQCQVDSQVTMMFWYRQQPGQSLTLIATANQGSEATYESGFVIDKFPISRPNLTFSTLTVSNMSPEDSSIYLCSVSPGQGAEGGYTFGSGTRLTVV.

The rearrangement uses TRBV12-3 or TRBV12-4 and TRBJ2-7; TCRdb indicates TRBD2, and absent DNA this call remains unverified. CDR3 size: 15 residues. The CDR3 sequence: CASSLTLAGYYEQYF.

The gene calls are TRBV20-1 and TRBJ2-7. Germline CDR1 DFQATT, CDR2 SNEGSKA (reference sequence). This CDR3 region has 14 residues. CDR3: CSVRDTRMVYEQYF.